One sample yielded the 25 T cell receptor beta chains listed below, sequenced in a study of early T cells in non-severe SARS-CoV-2 infection. Each CDR3 protein is one row after TCRdb ran MiXCR on the 5' RACE reads. The sample lists 68,000 or so distinct CDR3 sequences, about a tenth occurring once. Specimen: whole blood. Receptor source: an adult who was a healthcare worker with PCR-confirmed SARS-CoV-2 infection or an uninfected control (not recorded which).

This clonotype was detected only a few times. V is TRBV18 and J is TRBJ1-1; no clear D. The CDR3 has 14 residues. Germline V CDR1 and CDR2: KGHSH, LQKENI. V was pared by 0 bases and J by 1 base, with 6 bases between. The CDR3 DNA is TGTGCCAGCTCACCACCCCCAGGGAACACTGAAGCTTTCTTT. This encodes CASSPPPGNTEAFF.

This clonotype was detected many times. V is TRBV18 and J is TRBJ1-3, with D unclear. This CDR3 region has 14 residues. Between the trimmed V and J ends, which lost 3 bases and 4 bases, there was a span of 10 bases. Germline V gene data show CDR1 as KGHSH and CDR2 as LQKENI. The CDR3 loop is CASSPSQLGNTIYF. The CDR3 DNA reads as TGTGCCAGCTCACCGTCGCAGCTGGGAAACACCATATATTTT.

This clonotype was seen a few times. This chain connects TRBV6-5 to TRBJ2-3; 8 bases are a match to TRBD1. V was pared by 6 bases and J by 0 bases, with 2 bases of the junction left unmatched. This CDR3 comprises 14 residues. Germline-derived CDR1 and CDR2 are MNHEY and SVGAGI. The CDR3 sequence is CASSRGLSTDTQYF. The CDR3 DNA sequence: TGTGCCAGCAGCAGGGGGCTAAGCACAGATACGCAGTATTTT.

This clonotype was observed at least ten times. Here the CDR3 reads CASSLGRDQYF. Here the CDR3 DNA reads TGTGCCAGCAGCTTGGGTCGGGACCAGTACTTC. V gene TRBV11-2 combines with J gene TRBJ2-7; the D call may be TRBD1 or TRBD2 (5 bases each). Trimming stripped 3 bases from V and 10 bases from J, with 10 bases between. There are 11 residues in the CDR3. Germline values: CDR1 SGHAT, CDR2 FQNNGV.

This clonotype has just a few counts. The rearrangement uses TRBV7-9 and TRBJ2-1; the D gene is possibly TRBD1 (6 bases). Germline CDR1 is SEHNR and CDR2 is FQNEAQ (reference sequence). The CDR3 length is 14 residues. V lost 8 bases, J lost 0 bases, and 11 bases lay in between. CDR3 nucleotide sequence: TGTGCCAGCGTCAGGGGAAGCTCCTACAATGAGCAGTTCTTC. Translated, it gives CASVRGSSYNEQFF.

The V and J genes are TRBV20-1 and TRBJ2-1, with D possibly matching TRBD2 (7 bases). The CDR3 consists of 11 residues. CDR1 is DFQATT, CDR2 SNEGSKA, per germline (reference sequence). Trimming shortened V by 6 bases and J by 6 bases, and 9 bases separated the two germline ends. The CDR3 here is CSAGGPNEQFF. CDR3 DNA sequence: TGCAGTGCCGGGGGGCCCAATGAGCAGTTCTTC.

This clonotype was observed at least ten times. V is TRBV28 and J is TRBJ2-3, with D unclear. CDR1 is MDHEN and CDR2 is SYDVKM in the germline V gene. The ends were cut back, 8 bases at V and 2 bases at J, with 5 bases in the middle. The CDR3 is made up of 11 amino acids. This chain's CDR3 is CASYTTDTQYF. CDR3 coding DNA: TGTGCCAGCTATACCACAGATACGCAGTATTTT.

This chain connects TRBV7-8 to TRBJ2-7; TRBD1 agrees at 7 bases. Germline CDR1 reads SGHVS; CDR2 reads FQNEAQ. This CDR3 contains 15 residues. V lost 8 bases and J lost 6; bases outside the gene matches: 16. In DNA form, the CDR3 reads TGTGCCAGCGGATATCACAGGGGAGCGCGGGTCGAGCAGTACTTC. Translated, it gives CASGYHRGARVEQYF.

V is TRBV7-2 and J is TRBJ2-3, with D possibly matching TRBD2 (6 bases). This CDR3 comprises 14 residues. Germline lookup yields CDR1 SGHTA and CDR2 FQGNSA. V lost 5 bases and J 2 bases, leaving 11 bases between the germline ends. The chain's CDR3 is CASSLSGTTDTQYF. CDR3 in DNA: TGTGCCAGCAGCCTTAGCGGAACCACAGATACGCAGTATTTT.

This clonotype was recorded many times. The chain joins TRBV3-1 to TRBJ2-1, with D hard to call. In germline, CDR1 is LGHDT, CDR2 YNNKEL (reference sequence). V lost 7 bases to trimming and J lost 0 bases, with 16 bases between them. The CDR3 is 16 residues long. CDR3 sequence: CASTATTQSSYNEQFF. In DNA form, the CDR3 reads TGTGCCAGCACAGCCACCACCCAGAGCTCCTACAATGAGCAGTTCTTC.

Ten or more counts support this clonotype. The rearrangement joins TRBV18 to TRBJ2-6; D may be TRBD2 (6 bases). CDR1 KGHSH and CDR2 LQKENI come from the germline V gene. The V end lost 0 bases, the J end lost 0 bases, and 12 bases lay between the germline ends. This CDR3 is built from 18 residues. This chain's CDR3 is CASSPPVGLFSGANVLTF. The CDR3 DNA sequence: TGTGCCAGCTCACCACCGGTGGGACTGTTCTCTGGGGCCAACGTCCTGACTTTC.

The chain combines TRBV27 with TRBJ2-6; D remains unclear. CDR3 length: 13 residues. In germline, CDR1 is MNHEY, CDR2 SMNVEV (reference sequence). V lost 5 bases and J lost 2, with 4 bases in between. The CDR3 DNA follows: TGTGCCAGCAGTGTTCCTGGGGCCAACGTCCTGACTTTC. Its protein is CASSVPGANVLTF.

This chain links TRBV28 with TRBJ2-7; 10 bases match TRBD1. Germline V CDR1 and CDR2: MDHEN, SYDVKM. V lost 4 bases, J lost 3 bases, and 9 bases stayed unmatched. CDR3 length equals 16 residues. This CDR3 is CASSSSGQGVLYEQYF. CDR3 in DNA: TGTGCCAGCAGTTCCAGCGGACAGGGGGTCCTCTACGAGCAGTACTTC.

V usage is TRBV10-3 and J usage is TRBJ2-3, with D perhaps TRBD2 (6 bases). CDR1 is ENHRY and CDR2 is SYGVKD in the germline V gene. CDR3 length: 16 residues. V was clipped by 4 bases and J by 0 bases, with 14 bases between them. CDR3: CAISAGDSTSTDTQYF. The CDR3 DNA sequence: TGTGCCATCAGTGCGGGAGACAGTACTAGCACAGATACGCAGTATTTT.

This clonotype was found many times. The chain links TRBV20-1 to TRBJ2-7; TRBD2 agrees at 7 bases. This CDR3 region has 13 residues. V gave up 1 base and J gave up 7 bases; unmatched junction bases: 7. Germline V gives CDR1 DFQATT, CDR2 SNEGSKA (reference sequence). CDR3 DNA sequence: TGCAGTGCTAGAGGCGGGAGCGGAGGGGAGCAGTACTTC. It codes for CSARGGSGGEQYF.

There are many counts of this clonotype. J is TRBJ2-7 and V is TRBV10-3, with D perhaps matching TRBD2 (6 bases). The V gene's germline CDR1 is ENHRY and CDR2 SYGVKD. The CDR3 is made up of 13 amino acids. The V gene lost 10 bases and the J gene lost 6 bases, with 19 bases spanning the gap. CDR3 in DNA: TGTGCCACGGGAGCAAGGGTGCCCCCCGAGCAGTACTTC. Its protein is CATGARVPPEQYF.

This clonotype was seen a handful of times. The chain employs TRBV4-3 and TRBJ2-7; tentatively, D is TRBD1 or TRBD2 (5 bases each). CDR3 length equals 15 residues. Trimming took off 0 bases at V and 2 bases at J, with 11 bases between the two ends. Germline CDR1 reads LGHNA; CDR2 reads YSLEER. CDR3 DNA: TGCGCCAGCAGCCAAGACTGGGACGGAGCCTACGAGCAGTACTTC. This sequence encodes CASSQDWDGAYEQYF.

This chain uses TRBV28 with TRBJ1-2, with D perhaps TRBD1 (6 bases). The CDR3 is 15 amino acids. CDR1 and CDR2 from the germline V gene are MDHEN and SYDVKM. Trimming pared 7 bases from V and 1 base from J, leaving 16 bases between. In DNA, the CDR3 is TGTGCCAGCACCCAGGGGCGCACCCTTAACTATGGCTACACCTTC. It encodes CASTQGRTLNYGYTF.

This clonotype was counted only a few times. The V and J genes are TRBV12-3 or TRBV12-4 and TRBJ2-3, with D perhaps matching TRBD1 or TRBD2 (5 bases each). This CDR3 spans 14 amino acids. V was cut by 6 bases and J by 2 bases, with 12 bases left in between. The CDR3 here is CASSLPGLTDTQYF. CDR3 sequence (DNA): TGTGCCAGCAGCCTGCCGGGGCTCACAGATACGCAGTATTTT.

There are many counts of this clonotype. The chain is built from TRBV7-9 and TRBJ2-7, with TRBD1 matching over 10 bases. This CDR3 is 18 amino acids long. J lost 1 base, V lost 5 bases, and 14 bases had no gene match. Per germline, CDR1 SEHNR and CDR2 FQNEAQ (reference sequence). CDR3 sequence (DNA): TGTGCCAGCAGCCGTAAATTGCCGGGACAGGGGTCTTCCTACGAGCAGTACTTC. Protein: CASSRKLPGQGSSYEQYF.

The chain recombines TRBV7-9 with TRBJ2-1; tentatively, D is TRBD2 (5 bases). The V and J ends lost 5 bases and 6 bases respectively, with 11 bases between them. The CDR3 runs 13 residues. Per the germline V gene, CDR1 is SEHNR and CDR2 is FQNEAQ (reference sequence). The CDR3 reads CASSQALGNEQFF. In nucleotides, the CDR3 is TGTGCCAGCAGCCAGGCACTAGGCAATGAGCAGTTCTTC.

The V and J genes are TRBV28 and TRBJ2-2; 7 bases are shared with TRBD1. Germline V gene data show CDR1 as MDHEN and CDR2 as SYDVKM. The CDR3 length is 14 residues. With V trimmed by 5 bases and J by 5 bases, 5 bases remained unmatched. CDR3 DNA sequence: TGTGCCAGCAGTCCCCCGACAGGGACCGGGGAGCTGTTTTTT. Translated, it gives CASSPPTGTGELFF.

This clonotype occurred a few times. The chain joins TRBV3-1 to TRBJ1-4, with 7 positions matching TRBD1. The V gene's germline CDR1 is LGHDT and CDR2 YNNKEL (reference sequence). The CDR3 has 14 amino acids. The junction had 10 bases not matched to a gene; V was cut back by 2 bases and J by 13 bases. The CDR3 DNA reads TGTGCCAGCAGCCAACAGGACAGGCCAAGGAGACTGTTTTTT. Protein product: CASSQQDRPRRLFF.

About this clonotype: A much larger clone differs from this one at a single base, so this may be a read error. This chain links TRBV7-6 with TRBJ2-1; no clear D. V was pared by 5 bases and J by 2 bases, with 7 bases between. The CDR3 consists of 13 residues. Germline V gene lookup returns CDR1 SGHVS and CDR2 FNYEAQ. CDR3 in DNA: TGTGCCAGCAGCCCCATCACCTACAATGAGCAGTTCTTC. This encodes CASSPITYNEQFF. Full variable domain (outside the CDR3, taken from reference TRBV7-6 and TRBJ2-1): GAGVSQSPRYKVTKRGQDVALRCDPISGHVSLYWYRQALGQGPEFLTYFNYEAQQDKSGLPNDRFSAERPEGSISTLTIQRTEQRDSAMYRCASSPITYNEQFFGPGTRLTVL.

This clonotype was counted a few times. CDR3 amino acids: CSASGRVNTEAFF. In nucleotides, the CDR3 is TGCAGTGCTAGTGGACGGGTGAACACTGAAGCTTTCTTT. The chain joins TRBV20-1 to TRBJ1-1, with D hard to call. The germline CDR1 and CDR2 sequences are DFQATT and SNEGSKA (reference sequence). V was shortened by 3 bases and J by 0 bases, with 8 bases between the two germline ends. The CDR3 is 13 amino acids.